What follows are 22 T cell receptor beta chains derived from one specimen sequenced in a study of cytomegalovirus exposure and HLA in healthy donors. PCR employed 60 Vbeta and 13 Jbeta primers. The assay was immunoSEQ multiplex PCR, and TCRdb's table has in-frame clones only and misses some. This table has about 140,000 clones, about three fifths appearing once. The source material was PBMCs. The receptors shown here come from a male donor in good health and CMV-seronegative.

This clone was seen only a few times. CDR3 coding DNA: TGTGCCAGCAGTTACCAAGAGGAAGCCTCCTACGAGCAGTACTTC. Translated, it gives CASSYQEEASYEQYF. The gene calls are TRBV6-5 and TRBJ2-7; no clear D gene. Germline CDR1 and CDR2: MNHEY and SVGAGI. The CDR3 extends over 15 amino acids. The V end lost 2 bases, the J end lost 0 bases, and 11 bases lay between the germline ends.

The table lists this clone with a few counts. The gene calls are TRBV5-1 and TRBJ1-5; D is perhaps TRBD1 (6 bases). Per the germline V gene, CDR1 is SGHRS and CDR2 is YFSETQ. V was shortened by 4 bases and J by 0 bases, with 11 bases between the two germline ends. The CDR3 runs to 15 residues. Here the CDR3 reads CASSPSGDSNQPQHF. The CDR3 DNA reads as TGCGCCAGCAGCCCCTCAGGGGATAGCAATCAGCCCCAGCATTTT.

The chain employs TRBV9 and TRBJ2-2; 10 bases line up with TRBD2. The trim removed 4 bases at V and 2 bases at J, leaving 14 bases unmatched. The CDR3 sequence is 19 residues long. Germline loops: CDR1 SGDLS, CDR2 YYNGEE. CDR3 region: CASSPRSLAGVKNTGELFF. The CDR3 DNA reads TGTGCCAGCAGCCCGCGATCGCTAGCGGGGGTAAAAAACACCGGGGAGCTGTTTTTT. The full variable domain, its missing parts supplied by reference TRBV9 and TRBJ2-2, is DSGVTQTPKHLITATGQRVTLRCSPRSGDLSVYWYQQSLDQGLQFLIQYYNGEERAKGNILERFSAQQFPDLHSELNLSSLELGDSALYFCASSPRSLAGVKNTGELFFGEGSRLTVL.

The V call is TRBV5-1, the J call TRBJ2-1; 14 bases match TRBD2. The junction had 2 bases not matched to a gene; V was cut back by 3 bases and J by 3 bases. This CDR3 is built from 16 residues. Germline-derived CDR1 and CDR2 are SGHRS and YFSETQ. CDR3 sequence: CASSWGLAGVYNEQFF. Written as DNA, the CDR3 is TGCGCCAGCAGCTGGGGACTAGCGGGGGTCTACAATGAGCAGTTCTTC.

The chain recombines TRBV15 with TRBJ1-2; possible D gene TRBD1, 5 bases. The CDR3 length is 17 residues. CDR1 and CDR2 from the germline V gene are LNHNV and YYDKDF (reference sequence). The V gene lost 6 bases and the J gene lost 4 bases, with 24 bases spanning the gap. CDR3 bases: TGTGCCACCAGAGATACCGGGGGGGTTTCCCGCGCCTATGGCTACACCTTC. This encodes CATRDTGGVSRAYGYTF.

The chain recombines TRBV5-1 with TRBJ2-3, with 13 bases that match TRBD2. Trimming removed 4 bases from V and 2 bases from J; junction bases left unmatched: 10. The CDR3 loop spans 18 amino acids. The germline V gene has CDR1 SGHRS and CDR2 YFSETQ. CDR3 DNA: TGCGCCAGCAGCCCAACTAGCGGGGGGGCCTCCCTCACAGATACGCAGTATTTT. Translated, it gives CASSPTSGGASLTDTQYF.

V gene TRBV19 combines with J gene TRBJ2-1, with 9 bases fitting TRBD2. The ends lost 3 bases at V and 7 bases at J; junction bases unmatched: 16. The germline V gene has CDR1 LNHDA and CDR2 SQIVND (reference sequence). The CDR3 consists of 18 residues. The CDR3 DNA sequence: TGTGCCAGTAGTATGGGGCGGGAGGGGCTTTCCATTGGGAATGAGCAGTTCTTC. Translating it yields CASSMGREGLSIGNEQFF.

The chain couples TRBV10-2 to TRBJ2-2; D perhaps matches TRBD1 (6 bases). The CDR3 is made up of 14 amino acids. Germline V lookup: CDR1 WSHSY, CDR2 SAAADI. The ends were cut back, 1 base at V and 5 bases at J, with 8 bases in the middle. The CDR3 nucleotides are TGCGCCAGCAGTGAGTTCACAGGGACCGGGGAGCTGTTTTTT. This codes for CASSEFTGTGELFF.

The chain recombines TRBV7-6 with TRBJ2-5; 9 positions agree with TRBD2. Gene TRBJ2-7 matches the end of the DNA better, so the J call may be wrong. Germline values: CDR1 SGHVS, CDR2 FNYEAQ. The CDR3 runs to 15 residues. The CDR3 coding sequence is TGTGCCAGCAGCTTAGGTAGCGGGGGACCCTACGAGCAGTACTTC. Translation gives CASSLGSGGPYEQYF.

J is TRBJ2-1 and V is TRBV2, with 14 bases aligning to TRBD2. This CDR3 region has 14 residues. Per the germline V gene, CDR1 is SNHLY and CDR2 is FYNNEI. V trimming: 1 base; J trimming: 14 bases; junction bases outside the gene matches: 4. The CDR3 reads CASSEGLAGGREFF. DNA of the CDR3: TGTGCCAGCAGTGAAGGACTAGCGGGGGGGCGGGAGTTCTTC. Full variable domain (rest looked up from reference TRBV2 and TRBJ2-1): EPEVTQTPSHQVTQMGQEVILRCVPISNHLYFYWYRQILGQKVEFLVSFYNNEISEKSEIFDDQFSVERPDGSNFTLKIRSTKLEDSAMYFCASSEGLAGGREFFGPGTRLTVL.

This clone appeared a few times. J is TRBJ2-7 and V is TRBV9; D not resolved. Trimming removed 0 bases at V and 2 bases at J, with 9 bases between. Germline V CDR1 and CDR2: SGDLS, YYNGEE. The CDR3 covers 14 residues. The CDR3 nucleotides are TGTGCCAGCAGCGTAGATGGCGGTACCTACGAGCAGTACTTC. Encoded protein: CASSVDGGTYEQYF. The full variable domain, its missing parts supplied by reference TRBV9 and TRBJ2-7, is DSGVTQTPKHLITATGQRVTLRCSPRSGDLSVYWYQQSLDQGLQFLIQYYNGEERAKGNILERFSAQQFPDLHSELNLSSLELGDSALYFCASSVDGGTYEQYFGPGTRLTVT.

This clone has more than one count but fewer than ten. The chain carries TRBV19 and TRBJ2-3; 9 bases agree with TRBD2. CDR1 LNHDA and CDR2 SQIVND come from the germline V gene (reference sequence). Trimming took 3 bases from V and 6 from J; bases not matched to a gene: 10. The CDR3 is 16 residues long. The CDR3 region has the DNA TGTGCCAGTAGTATCGGTAGCGGGGGCCCCAAGGATACGCAGTATTTT. Translating it yields CASSIGSGGPKDTQYF.

This clone was observed once. This chain uses TRBV5-4 with TRBJ2-7; D is unclear. Germline-derived CDR1 and CDR2 are SGHNT and YYREEE (reference sequence). V was cut by 3 bases and J by 7 bases, with 17 bases left in between. This CDR3 contains 14 residues. The CDR3 sequence is CASSYLGDSREQYF. The CDR3 region has the DNA TGTGCCAGCAGCTACCTCGGTGACTCCCGAGAGCAGTACTTC.

The chain carries TRBV28 and TRBJ1-2; D gene ambiguous. The germline gives CDR1 MDHEN, CDR2 SYDVKM. The CDR3 covers 13 residues. V lost 1 base and J lost 5, with 8 bases in between. This CDR3 reads CASSLSREYGYTF. For the CDR3, the DNA is TGTGCCAGCAGTTTATCTCGGGAATATGGCTACACCTTC.

The chain combines TRBV11-1 with TRBJ2-5, with TRBD2 matching 7 bases. The CDR3 sequence is 16 residues long. CDR1 SGHAT and CDR2 FQDESV come from the germline V gene (reference sequence). V shed 5 bases and J 1 base; nucleotides not matched to a gene: 10. This chain's CDR3 is CASSSRGRAFQETQYF. The CDR3 nucleotides are TGTGCCAGCAGCAGTCGGGGGAGGGCGTTCCAAGAGACCCAGTACTTC.

As for this clone: One end of the junction fails to match germline, which may point to a read error. The V and J genes are TRBV18 and TRBJ1-1; D remains ambiguous. The CDR3 totals 15 residues. In germline, CDR1 is KGHSH, CDR2 LQKENI. This chain's CDR3 is CVSSPEIQLNTEAFF. CDR3 DNA sequence: TGTGTCAGCTCACCAGAGATACAGTTGAACACTGAAGCTTTCTTT. The full variable domain, completed using reference TRBV18 and TRBJ1-1, is NAGVMQNPRHLVRRRGQEARLRCSPMKGHSHVYWYRQLPEEGLKFMVYLQKENIIDESGMPKERFSAEFPKEGPSILRIQQVVRGDSAAYFCVSSPEIQLNTEAFFGQGTRLTVV.

This clone was seen a few times. The chain couples TRBV7-6 to TRBJ2-2; 14 nucleotides align to TRBD2. V gave up 3 bases and J gave up 3 bases; unmatched junction bases: 6. The CDR3 has 18 residues. CDR1 is SGHVS and CDR2 is FNYEAQ in the germline V gene. CDR3 coding DNA: TGTGCCAGCAGCTTTCGACTAGCGGGGGGGAAGGACACCGGGGAGCTGTTTTTT. Encoded protein: CASSFRLAGGKDTGELFF. Full variable domain (outside the CDR3, taken from reference TRBV7-6 and TRBJ2-2): GAGVSQSPRYKVTKRGQDVALRCDPISGHVSLYWYRQALGQGPEFLTYFNYEAQQDKSGLPNDRFSAERPEGSISTLTIQRTEQRDSAMYRCASSFRLAGGKDTGELFFGEGSRLTVL.

The chain couples TRBV11-2 to TRBJ2-2; TRBD1 aligns across 8 bases. This CDR3 is 15 amino acids long. Germline V CDR1 and CDR2: SGHAT, FQNNGV. J lost 7 bases, V lost 4 bases, and 8 bases had no gene match. The CDR3 protein is CASSYLGQGIGELFF. For the CDR3, the DNA is TGTGCCAGCAGCTACTTAGGACAGGGAATCGGGGAGCTGTTTTTT.

CDR3 amino acids: CASFLGQARTTEAFF. The CDR3 DNA reads TGTGCCAGCTTCCTGGGCCAGGCGCGGACAACTGAAGCTTTCTTT. V and J are TRBV7-8 and TRBJ1-1; TRBD1 is a possible D gene (5 bases). CDR1 is SGHVS and CDR2 is FQNEAQ in the germline V gene. Between the trimmed V and J ends, which lost 8 bases and 5 bases, there was a span of 21 bases. The CDR3 sequence is 15 residues long.

This rearrangement joins TRBV4-3 to TRBJ2-1, with 11 bases that match TRBD2. Germline trimming cut 0 bases from V and 3 bases from J; bases unmatched to any gene: 16. This CDR3 comprises 21 residues. The germline CDR1 and CDR2 sequences are LGHNA and YSLEER. The CDR3 here is CASSQEGIAGGLLRGYNEQFF. In DNA, the CDR3 is TGCGCCAGCAGCCAAGAAGGGATAGCGGGGGGGCTCCTTAGGGGCTACAATGAGCAGTTCTTC.

This clone was detected a few times. This CDR3 reads CASSERPGRADTQYF. CDR3 sequence (DNA): TGTGCCAGCAGTGAACGTCCAGGGCGCGCAGATACGCAGTATTTT. The chain combines TRBV6-1 with TRBJ2-3; a possible D gene is TRBD1 (5 bases). This CDR3 is 15 amino acids long. The V and J ends lost 2 bases and 4 bases respectively, with 13 bases between them. Germline CDR1 MNHNS, CDR2 SASEGT.

V gene TRBV14 combines with J gene TRBJ2-7, with 9 bases aligning to TRBD1. The germline gives CDR1 SGHDN, CDR2 FVKESK. The CDR3 covers 15 residues. V lost 3 bases and J lost 4; bases outside the gene matches: 7. CDR3 nucleotides: TGTGCCAGCAGCCACTCAGGGACAGGGCGGTACGAGCAGTACTTC. It is translated as CASSHSGTGRYEQYF.